These T cell receptor beta chains were read from a single sample in a study of shared clonotypes between healthy human individuals. Some clones are missing from TCRdb's copy, which holds only in-frame ones; the method was immunoSEQ multiplex PCR. Among under 2,000,000 clones listed, approximately 94% were seen once. The sample taken for sequencing was naive CD8+ T cells sorted from blood. The receptors shown here come from a man between 18 and 29 years old in good health. The conserved cysteine and the conserved F or W are not part of the CDR3 here.

cdr3_length: 14
j_call: TRBJ2-5
v_call: TRBV7-6
cdr3_aa: ASSSMTSFGEETQY

cdr3_length: 12
j_call: TRBJ2-7
v_call: TRBV19
cdr3_aa: ASSIDWTAYEQY

cdr3_length: 11
j_call: TRBJ2-7
v_call: TRBV4-1
cdr3_aa: ASSHVSSYEQY

cdr3_length: 8
j_call: TRBJ2-3
v_call: TRBV28
cdr3_aa: ASSSDPQY

cdr3_length: 13
j_call: TRBJ1-6
v_call: TRBV6-5
cdr3_aa: ASSYTGAIDSPLH

cdr3_length: 14
j_call: TRBJ1-5
v_call: TRBV6-4
cdr3_aa: ATKGQQGDSNQPQH

cdr3_length: 12
j_call: TRBJ2-7
v_call: TRBV11-2
cdr3_aa: ASSLGSVTYEQY

cdr3_length: 14
j_call: TRBJ2-7
v_call: TRBV4-3
cdr3_aa: ASSQDSGSLSYEQY

cdr3_length: 11
j_call: TRBJ2-7
v_call: TRBV30
cdr3_aa: AWSESLLYEQY

cdr3_length: 15
j_call: TRBJ2-7
v_call: TRBV4-3
cdr3_aa: ASSQGDPAISAGEQY

cdr3_length: 11
j_call: TRBJ1-1
v_call: TRBV5-5
cdr3_aa: ASSLGEGTEAF

cdr3_length: 14
j_call: TRBJ2-2
v_call: TRBV7-9
cdr3_aa: ASSSTFGQGTGELF

cdr3_length: 13
j_call: TRBJ2-5
v_call: TRBV28
cdr3_aa: ASSLVRSGLETQY

cdr3_length: 11
j_call: TRBJ2-1
v_call: TRBV7-2
cdr3_aa: ASSLRSLDEQF

cdr3_length: 12
j_call: TRBJ2-2
v_call: TRBV19
cdr3_aa: ASGTSVNTGELF

cdr3_length: 18
j_call: TRBJ2-6
v_call: TRBV4-1
cdr3_aa: ASSQASGTGGFVGANVLT

cdr3_length: 12
j_call: TRBJ2-3
v_call: TRBV7-8
cdr3_aa: ASSSGPHTDTQY

cdr3_length: 14
j_call: TRBJ2-4
v_call: TRBV7-9
cdr3_aa: ASSRTVGVDKNIQY

cdr3_length: 14
j_call: TRBJ2-5
v_call: TRBV7-9
cdr3_aa: ASSFEGHWTQETQY

cdr3_length: 14
j_call: TRBJ1-1
v_call: TRBV13
cdr3_aa: ASSSLNSLLNTEAF

cdr3_length: 13
j_call: TRBJ1-6
v_call: TRBV7-9
cdr3_aa: ASSLVGGALRPLH

cdr3_length: 14
j_call: TRBJ2-3
v_call: TRBV5-1
cdr3_aa: ASSDGSAGPTDTQY